The 21 T cell receptor beta chains listed next were all sequenced from one sample in a study of CD4+ T cells in melanoma. The assay was immunoSEQ multiplex PCR, and TCRdb's table has in-frame clones only and misses some. The sample yields 10,000 to 12,000 clones, under 65% seen once. Sequencing was performed on cells from a culture (not recorded whether cultured in vitro). The receptors here all came from a human donor with melanoma.

Worth noting for this clone: An end of the junction does not agree with germline; a read error may underlie this. The CDR3 protein is CASSLAREAGELFF. CDR3 bases: TGTGCCAGCAGCCTAGCCAGGGAGGCCGGGGAGCTGTTTTTT. The J gene is TRBJ2-2, the V gene TRBV7-2, with a tentative D call TRBD2 (6 bases). Germline CDR1 and CDR2: SGHTA and FQGNSA. The CDR3 length is 14 residues.

This rearrangement joins TRBV7-9 to TRBJ1-1; D perhaps matches TRBD1 (6 bases). Germline V gene sequence: CDR1 SEHNR, CDR2 FQNEAQ (reference sequence). V was shortened by 1 base and J by 1 base, with 7 bases between the two germline ends. This CDR3 contains 14 residues. CDR3 in amino acids: CASSLEQGNTEAFF. Here the CDR3 DNA reads TGTGCCAGCAGCTTAGAACAGGGGAACACTGAAGCTTTCTTT. Full variable domain (rest looked up from reference TRBV7-9 and TRBJ1-1): DTGVSQNPRHKITKRGQNVTFRCDPISEHNRLYWYRQTLGQGPEFLTYFQNEAQLEKSRLLSDRFSAERPKGSFSTLEIQRTEQGDSAMYLCASSLEQGNTEAFFGQGTRLTVV.

The V and J genes are TRBV5-5 and TRBJ1-2; D is ambiguous. Trimming took off 3 bases at V and 4 bases at J, with 13 bases between the two ends. The CDR3 spans 14 residues. CDR1 SGHKS and CDR2 YYEKEE come from the germline V gene (reference sequence). Here the CDR3 reads CASSYPGSSYGYTF. CDR3 DNA: TGTGCCAGCAGCTACCCGGGTAGTTCCTATGGCTACACCTTC.

The chain links TRBV19 to TRBJ1-2; D not certain. The V and J ends lost 3 bases and 6 bases respectively, with 14 bases between them. CDR3 size: 14 residues. The V gene's germline CDR1 is LNHDA and CDR2 SQIVND (reference sequence). The CDR3: CASSIPLAAHGYTF. The DNA of the CDR3 is TGTGCCAGTAGTATTCCTTTAGCGGCCCATGGCTACACCTTC. Using reference TRBV19 and TRBJ1-2 for the parts outside the CDR3, the full variable domain is DGGITQSPKYLFRKEGQNVTLSCEQNLNHDAMYWYRQDPGQGLRLIYYSQIVNDFQKGDIAEGYSVSREKKESFPLTVTSAQKNPTAFYLCASSIPLAAHGYTFGSGTRLTVV.

The chain is built from TRBV11-3 and TRBJ2-7, with D unclear. In germline, CDR1 is SGHNT, CDR2 YENEEA. The CDR3 has 12 residues. With 5 bases removed from V and 3 bases from J, the gap between germline ends came to 8 bases. This chain's CDR3 is CASSPNGYEQYF. DNA of the CDR3: TGTGCCAGCAGCCCCAACGGCTACGAGCAGTACTTC.

J is TRBJ2-7 and V is TRBV6-5; 8 nucleotides match TRBD1. V dropped 6 bases and J dropped 7; count of bases not matched to a gene: 11. From germline, CDR1 is MNHEY and CDR2 SVGAGI. CDR3 length equals 14 residues. CDR3 nucleotides: TGTGCCAGCAGCAAACCCGGGACAGGAGGTGAGCAGTACTTC. Amino acid sequence: CASSKPGTGGEQYF.

V and J are TRBV11-3 and TRBJ2-1; D possibly uses TRBD1 or TRBD2 (5 bases each). V was clipped by 1 base and J by 8 bases, with 24 bases between them. The CDR3 covers 18 residues. Germline V gene sequence: CDR1 SGHNT, CDR2 YENEEA. The CDR3 is CASSLGVGGTEFMDEQFF. The CDR3 nucleotides are TGTGCCAGCAGCTTAGGGGTCGGTGGGACGGAGTTTATGGATGAGCAGTTCTTC.

The chain joins TRBV5-1 to TRBJ1-1, with D possibly being TRBD1 (5 bases). There are 14 residues in the CDR3. V gave up 1 base and J gave up 2 bases, with 9 bases separating them. Germline V gene data show CDR1 as SGHRS and CDR2 as YFSETQ. CDR3 sequence reads: CASSLFQGNTEAFF. The CDR3 nucleotides read TGCGCCAGCAGCTTGTTTCAGGGAAACACTGAAGCTTTCTTT.

The CDR3 DNA reads as TGTGCCAGCAGCTTCATGGACAGTCCCTACGAGCAGTACTTC. Translating it yields CASSFMDSPYEQYF. The V call is TRBV5-7, the J call TRBJ2-7; a possible D gene is TRBD1 (6 bases). TRBV5-7 is an ORF; its function is uncertain. Trimming left V 2 bases short and J 2 bases short, with 11 bases between. The CDR3 extends over 14 amino acids.

As regards this clone: Other nucleotide sequences in the sample specify the same CDR3. The V and J genes are TRBV5-1 and TRBJ2-1; D may be TRBD1 or TRBD2 (6 bases each). The germline V gene has CDR1 SGHRS and CDR2 YFSETQ. Between the trimmed V and J ends, which lost 1 base and 2 bases, there was a span of 10 bases. This CDR3 is built from 15 residues. CDR3 DNA: TGCGCCAGCAGCTTGAGGGGGGCGACCTACAATGAGCAGTTCTTC. As protein: CASSLRGATYNEQFF. Together with reference TRBV5-1 and TRBJ2-1, the CDR3 gives the full variable domain: KAGVTQTPRYLIKTRGQQVTLSCSPISGHRSVSWYQQTPGQGLQFLFEYFSETQRNKGNFPGRFSGRQFSNSRSEMNVSTLELGDSALYLCASSLRGATYNEQFFGPGTRLTVL.

The V gene is TRBV7-6, the J gene TRBJ2-3, with D perhaps being TRBD1 or TRBD2 (5 bases each). The V and J ends lost 8 bases and 10 bases respectively, with 25 bases between them. This CDR3 spans 15 amino acids. CDR1 SGHVS and CDR2 FNYEAQ come from the germline V gene. The chain's CDR3 is CASGTPRQSGAPQYF. The CDR3 DNA follows: TGTGCCAGCGGGACCCCAAGACAATCTGGAGCCCCGCAGTATTTT.

The chain employs TRBV7-8 and TRBJ1-1; TRBD1 matches 8 bases. Germline V gene sequence: CDR1 SGHVS, CDR2 FQNEAQ. The CDR3 spans 16 residues. The ends lost 8 bases at V and 5 bases at J; junction bases unmatched: 16. CDR3 bases: TGTGCCAGCTTCGCCGTAGACCGCAGGGGGCGGACTGAAGCTTTCTTT. Translated: CASFAVDRRGRTEAFF.

The V call is TRBV10-2, the J call TRBJ2-1; D possibly corresponds to TRBD2 (7 bases). The CDR3 extends over 12 amino acids. Per germline, CDR1 WSHSY and CDR2 SAAADI. V was cut by 7 bases and J by 10 bases, with 14 bases left in between. The CDR3 DNA reads TGCGCCAGCAACGGGGGGCCAGGAGAGCAGTTCTTC. This codes for CASNGGPGEQFF.

The rearrangement links TRBV2 to TRBJ1-3; D is undetermined. Per germline, CDR1 SNHLY and CDR2 FYNNEI. V dropped 4 bases and J dropped 0 bases, with 13 bases sitting between them. The CDR3 totals 16 residues. CDR3 sequence reads: CASSGSGISSGNTIYF. Written as DNA, the CDR3 is TGTGCCAGCAGTGGCTCCGGGATAAGCTCTGGAAACACCATATATTTT.

The V gene is TRBV5-1, the J gene TRBJ2-2, with 13 bases matching TRBD2. Per the germline V gene, CDR1 is SGHRS and CDR2 is YFSETQ. This CDR3 contains 15 residues. The J segment lost 5 bases and the V segment lost 5 bases, leaving 3 bases of the junction unmatched. As DNA, the CDR3 is TGCGCCAGCAGGGAGACTAGCGGGGGGACCGGGGAGCTGTTTTTT. It yields the protein CASRETSGGTGELFF.

This clone was observed a handful of times. This rearrangement joins TRBV6-1 to TRBJ1-1; no reliable D call. Germline CDR1 MNHNS, CDR2 SASEGT. V was shortened by 5 bases and J by 6 bases, with 19 bases between the two germline ends. This CDR3 has 15 residues. The CDR3 region has the DNA TGTGCCAGCAGTAATAGGGTCAGACTACTACCTGAAGCTTTCTTT. As protein: CASSNRVRLLPEAFF.

The chain links TRBV4-2 to TRBJ2-7; the D is unclear. Germline values: CDR1 LGHNA, CDR2 YNFKEQ. Trimming stripped 5 bases from V and 5 bases from J, with 19 bases between. The CDR3 spans 15 residues. This chain's CDR3 is CASSLSRASADEQYF. The CDR3 DNA reads TGTGCCAGCAGCTTATCACGGGCTTCGGCGGACGAGCAGTACTTC.

The rearrangement links TRBV6-5 to TRBJ1-4; D is possibly TRBD1 (5 bases). This CDR3 contains 15 residues. The germline V gene has CDR1 MNHEY and CDR2 SVGAGI. Trimming left V 2 bases short and J 10 bases short, with 17 bases between. The CDR3 spells CASSYRRSLGGKLFF. CDR3 DNA sequence: TGTGCCAGCAGTTACAGGAGGTCCCTCGGGGGAAAACTGTTTTTT.

The gene calls are TRBV6-5 and TRBJ2-5; 9 nucleotides match TRBD1. Germline CDR1 reads MNHEY; CDR2 reads SVGAGI. Unmatched junction bases numbered 4, after V lost 6 bases and J lost 2 bases. CDR3 length equals 14 residues. CDR3 DNA sequence: TGTGCCAGCAGGACAGGGGGAACACAAGAGACCCAGTACTTC. This encodes CASRTGGTQETQYF.

This chain uses TRBV27 with TRBJ1-2, with TRBD1 matching 8 bases. The CDR3 length is 15 residues. After removal of 5 bases from V and 7 bases from J, the junction contained 12 bases not matched to a gene. CDR1 is MNHEY and CDR2 is SMNVEV in the germline V gene (reference sequence). CDR3 region: CASSRGGADRVGYTF. CDR3 DNA: TGTGCCAGCAGTCGCGGCGGGGCGGACAGGGTTGGCTACACCTTC.

J is TRBJ1-4 and V is TRBV4-1; 9 bases are a match to TRBD1. Germline values: CDR1 MGHRA, CDR2 YSYEKL. V lost 6 bases and J lost 5; bases outside the gene matches: 4. This CDR3 has 14 residues. CDR3 bases: TGCGCCAGCAGACTCGGACAGGGGAATGAAAAACTGTTTTTT. Translation gives CASRLGQGNEKLFF.